What follows are 7 T cell receptor beta chains derived from one specimen sequenced in a study of cytomegalovirus exposure and HLA in healthy donors. Profiled with immunoSEQ multiplex PCR; TCRdb holds only in-frame clones, not every one. The sample lists about 44,000 clones, roughly 93% occurring once. Sequencing input: PBMCs. The receptors derive from a woman aged 18-29 years in good health and CMV-seronegative.

This clone was observed a single time. The V and J genes are TRBV2 and TRBJ2-7, with a tentative D call TRBD1 (6 bases). Trimming removed 5 bases from V and 1 base from J, with 15 bases in between. Germline loops: CDR1 SNHLY, CDR2 FYNNEI. CDR3 length: 15 amino acids. The DNA for the CDR3 is TGTGCCAGCAGTTTACAGGGAATAGGATCCTACGAGCAGTACTTC. Translation: CASSLQGIGSYEQYF.

The J gene is TRBJ1-5, the V gene TRBV28; D is perhaps TRBD1 (5 bases). V was trimmed by 6 bases and J by 1 base, leaving 10 bases between them. Germline V gene data show CDR1 as MDHEN and CDR2 as SYDVKM. The CDR3 spans 14 residues. CDR3 sequence: CASRRGGSNQPQHF. As DNA, the CDR3 is TGTGCCAGCAGGCGGGGGGGGAGCAATCAGCCCCAGCATTTT.

V and J are TRBV5-3 and TRBJ2-3; the match to TRBD1 covers 7 bases. TRBV5-3 belongs to the ORF category, with a function that is uncertain. V dropped 0 bases and J dropped 0; count of bases not matched to a gene: 4. The CDR3 loop spans 16 amino acids. The CDR3 bases are TGTGCCAGAAGCTTGGGCGACAGGGAAAGCACAGATACGCAGTATTTT. Encoded protein: CARSLGDRESTDTQYF.

CDR3 DNA: TGTGCCAGCAGCCAAAGAGGGGGCTCCTCTGGAAACACCATATATTTT. It specifies CASSQRGGSSGNTIYF. V usage is TRBV27 and J usage is TRBJ1-3; the match to TRBD1 covers 7 bases. CDR1 is MNHEY, CDR2 SMNVEV, per germline (reference sequence). V shed 6 bases, J shed 0 bases, and the junction held 8 bases outside the gene matches. CDR3 length: 16 residues.

This chain links TRBV7-9 with TRBJ2-5; D not resolved. CDR1 SEHNR and CDR2 FQNEAQ come from the germline V gene (reference sequence). The CDR3 length is 12 residues. Between the trimmed V and J ends, which lost 5 bases and 5 bases, there was a span of 9 bases. CDR3 residues: CASSHNSETQYF. The CDR3 DNA sequence: TGTGCCAGCAGCCACAACAGTGAGACCCAGTACTTC.

This rearrangement joins TRBV11-2 to TRBJ2-2, with D maybe TRBD2 (7 bases). The CDR3 has 13 amino acids. Per the germline V gene, CDR1 is SGHAT and CDR2 is FQNNGV. The ends were cut back, 6 bases at V and 6 bases at J, with 11 bases in the middle. CDR3 residues: CASRGGPAGELFF. DNA of the CDR3: TGTGCCAGCAGGGGGGGGCCCGCCGGGGAGCTGTTTTTT.

This chain joins TRBV5-1 and TRBJ1-1; D not certain. The CDR3 has 14 residues. The germline gives CDR1 SGHRS, CDR2 YFSETQ. The V end lost 4 bases, the J end lost 2 bases, and 12 bases lay between the germline ends. Here the CDR3 reads CASSPGSVNTEAFF. The CDR3 nucleotides read TGCGCCAGCAGCCCAGGATCGGTTAACACTGAAGCTTTCTTT.